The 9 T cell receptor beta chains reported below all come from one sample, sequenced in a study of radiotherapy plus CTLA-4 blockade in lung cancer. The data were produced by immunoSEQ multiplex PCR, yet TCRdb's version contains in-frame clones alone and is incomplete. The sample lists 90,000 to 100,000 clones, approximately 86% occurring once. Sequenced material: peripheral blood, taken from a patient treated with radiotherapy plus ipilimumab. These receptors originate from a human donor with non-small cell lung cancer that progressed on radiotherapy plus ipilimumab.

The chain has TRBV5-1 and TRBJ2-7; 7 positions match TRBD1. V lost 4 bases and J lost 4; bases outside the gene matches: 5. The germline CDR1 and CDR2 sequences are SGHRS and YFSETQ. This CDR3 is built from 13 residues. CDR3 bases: TGCGCCAGCAGCAAGGGACAGACATACGAGCAGTACTTC. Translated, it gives CASSKGQTYEQYF.

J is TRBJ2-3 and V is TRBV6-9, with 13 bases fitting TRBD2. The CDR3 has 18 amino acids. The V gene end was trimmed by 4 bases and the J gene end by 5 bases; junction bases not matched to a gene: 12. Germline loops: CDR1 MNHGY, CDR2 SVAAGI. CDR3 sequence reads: CASSSPPGTSGNIDTQYF. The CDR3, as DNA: TGTGCCAGCAGTTCCCCCCCCGGGACTAGCGGGAATATAGATACGCAGTATTTT.

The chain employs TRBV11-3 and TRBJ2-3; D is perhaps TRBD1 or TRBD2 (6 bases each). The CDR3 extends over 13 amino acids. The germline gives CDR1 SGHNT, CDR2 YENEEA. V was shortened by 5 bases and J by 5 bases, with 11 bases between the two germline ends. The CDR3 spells CASSPEGGDTQYF. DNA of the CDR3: TGTGCCAGCAGCCCCGAGGGGGGAGATACGCAGTATTTT.

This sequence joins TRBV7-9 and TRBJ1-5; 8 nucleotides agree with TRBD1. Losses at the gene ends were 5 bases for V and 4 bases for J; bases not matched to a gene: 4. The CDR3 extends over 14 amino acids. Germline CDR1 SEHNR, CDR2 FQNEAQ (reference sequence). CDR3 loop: CASSRTGPNQPQHF. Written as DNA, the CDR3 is TGTGCCAGCAGCCGGACAGGGCCAAATCAGCCCCAGCATTTT.

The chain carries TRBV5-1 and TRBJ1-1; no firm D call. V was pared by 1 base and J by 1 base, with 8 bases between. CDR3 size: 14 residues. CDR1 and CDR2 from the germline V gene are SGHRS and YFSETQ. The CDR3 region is CASSLNEGNTEAFF. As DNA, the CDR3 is TGCGCCAGCAGCTTGAACGAAGGGAACACTGAAGCTTTCTTT.

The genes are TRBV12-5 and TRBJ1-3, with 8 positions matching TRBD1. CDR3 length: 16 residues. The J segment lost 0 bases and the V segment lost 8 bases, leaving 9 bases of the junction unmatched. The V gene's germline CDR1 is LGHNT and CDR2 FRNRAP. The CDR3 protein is CASRRDQGASGNTIYF. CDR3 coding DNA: TGTGCTAGTAGACGGGATCAGGGGGCCTCTGGAAACACCATATATTTT. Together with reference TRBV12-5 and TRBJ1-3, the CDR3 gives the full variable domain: DARVTQTPRHKVTEMGQEVTMRCQPILGHNTVFWYRQTMMQGLELLAYFRNRAPLDDSGMPKDRFSAEMPDATLATLKIQPSEPRDSAVYFCASRRDQGASGNTIYFGEGSWLTVV.

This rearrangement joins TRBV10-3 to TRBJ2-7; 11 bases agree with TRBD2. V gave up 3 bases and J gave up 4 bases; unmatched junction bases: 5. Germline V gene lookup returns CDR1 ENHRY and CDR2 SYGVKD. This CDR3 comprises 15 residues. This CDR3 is CAISDTSGSQYEQYF. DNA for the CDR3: TGTGCCATCAGTGACACTAGCGGGAGTCAGTACGAGCAGTACTTC.

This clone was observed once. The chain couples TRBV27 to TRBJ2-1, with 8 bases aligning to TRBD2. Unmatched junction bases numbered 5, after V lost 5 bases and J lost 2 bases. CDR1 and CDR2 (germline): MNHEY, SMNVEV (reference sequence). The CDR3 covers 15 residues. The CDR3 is CASSPGLGAYNEQFF. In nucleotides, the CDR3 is TGTGCCAGCAGTCCGGGACTAGGGGCCTACAATGAGCAGTTCTTC.

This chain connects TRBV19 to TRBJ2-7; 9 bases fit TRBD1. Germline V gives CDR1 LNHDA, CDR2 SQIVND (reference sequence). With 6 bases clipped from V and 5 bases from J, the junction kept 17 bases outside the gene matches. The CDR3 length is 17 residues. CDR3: CASSRFAFGTGKNEQYF. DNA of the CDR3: TGTGCCAGTAGCAGGTTCGCCTTTGGGACAGGGAAGAACGAGCAGTACTTC.